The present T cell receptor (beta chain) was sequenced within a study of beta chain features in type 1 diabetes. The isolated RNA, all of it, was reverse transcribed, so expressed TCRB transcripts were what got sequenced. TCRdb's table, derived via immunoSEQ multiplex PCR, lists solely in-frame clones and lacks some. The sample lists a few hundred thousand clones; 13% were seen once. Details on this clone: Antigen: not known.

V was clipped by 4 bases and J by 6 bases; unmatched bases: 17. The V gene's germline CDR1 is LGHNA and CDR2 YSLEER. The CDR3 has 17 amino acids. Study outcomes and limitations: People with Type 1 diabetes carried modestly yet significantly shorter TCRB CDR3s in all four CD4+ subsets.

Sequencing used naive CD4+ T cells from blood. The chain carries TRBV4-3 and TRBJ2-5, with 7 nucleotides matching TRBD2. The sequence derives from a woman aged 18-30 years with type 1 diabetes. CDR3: CASSPASGGRAGKTQYF. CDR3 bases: TGCGCCAGCAGCCCTGCTAGCGGAGGGAGGGCCGGGAAGACCCAGTACTTC.